This T cell receptor (beta chain) was sequenced in a study of shared clonotypes between healthy human individuals. The input for sorted-subset replicate PCRs was approximately 210 ng DNA, some 28,000 T cell genomes. Sequencing was performed with immunoSEQ multiplex PCR; in TCRdb, only in-frame clones are kept and a portion is missing. The repertoire has about 980,000 clones, about three quarters of them found once; the top ten carry nearly 1.5%. V was clipped by 5 bases and J by 1 base, with 12 bases between them. This CDR3 spans 14 amino acids. Germline CDR1 is MNHEY and CDR2 is SMNVEV (reference sequence). In regard to this clone: What it binds is unknown. The sample contains more than one DNA sequence encoding this CDR3.

Every one of the donors was a Caucasian adult that lived in Nashville, Tennessee. Naive CD4+ cells were CD45RA-selected; the remaining cells were memory. Regarding the study as a whole: Inspection by rarefaction showed sorted-subset sequencing to be incomplete despite large depth.

The chain combines TRBV27 with TRBJ2-7, with a tentative D call TRBD2 (6 bases). The sample taken for sequencing was memory CD4+ T cells sorted from blood. Subset reported: CD45RA-negative fraction. The TCR originated in a man aged 18 to 29 in good health. The CDR3 region is CASSPRRGSYEQYF. The CDR3 coding sequence is TGTGCCAGCAGTCCACGACGGGGGTCCTACGAGCAGTACTTC.